The 5 T cell receptor beta chains below were found in one sample sequenced in a study of monozygotic twins with inflammatory bowel disease. Reanalyzing the 5' RACE reads, TCRdb keeps one entry per CDR3 protein, without DNA. The table counts about 380,000 distinct CDR3 sequences; 2.6% lies in the top ten. Sequenced material: blood. The origin of the receptors is a human donor with ulcerative colitis or Crohn's disease, or a healthy co-twin of an affected twin (not recorded which).

This rearrangement joins TRBV18 to TRBJ2-7; TCRdb names TRBD1, which stays unverified in the absence of DNA. CDR3 length: 14 residues. Germline V gene lookup returns CDR1 KGHSH and CDR2 LQKENI. Here the CDR3 reads CASSRRTGAYEQYF.

The chain is built from TRBV7-9 and TRBJ1-2; the D call of TRBD1 rests on TCRdb alone, since no DNA is present to check it. CDR1 is SEHNR and CDR2 is FQNEAQ in the germline V gene (reference sequence). The CDR3 sequence is 15 residues long. This CDR3 is CASSPRTGVTYGYTF.

This chain connects TRBV9 to TRBJ2-5. CDR1 is SGDLS and CDR2 is YYNGEE in the germline V gene. The CDR3 consists of 14 residues. CDR3 sequence reads: CASSVDNQQETQYF.

The V and J genes are TRBV3-1 and TRBJ2-7; with no DNA, the TCRdb D assignment of TRBD2 cannot be verified. This CDR3 is built from 14 residues. In germline, CDR1 is LGHDT, CDR2 YNNKEL (reference sequence). The CDR3 is CASSRLAGIGEQYF.

This chain links TRBV5-1 with TRBJ1-2; TCRdb's D call, TRBD1, is unchecked because there is no DNA. This CDR3 contains 15 residues. Germline V gene lookup returns CDR1 SGHRS and CDR2 YFSETQ. This CDR3 is CASSLEGRRNYGYTF. Looking up the rest from reference TRBV5-1 and TRBJ1-2 gives the full variable domain: KAGVTQTPRYLIKTRGQQVTLSCSPISGHRSVSWYQQTPGQGLQFLFEYFSETQRNKGNFPGRFSGRQFSNSRSEMNVSTLELGDSALYLCASSLEGRRNYGYTFGSGTRLTVV.